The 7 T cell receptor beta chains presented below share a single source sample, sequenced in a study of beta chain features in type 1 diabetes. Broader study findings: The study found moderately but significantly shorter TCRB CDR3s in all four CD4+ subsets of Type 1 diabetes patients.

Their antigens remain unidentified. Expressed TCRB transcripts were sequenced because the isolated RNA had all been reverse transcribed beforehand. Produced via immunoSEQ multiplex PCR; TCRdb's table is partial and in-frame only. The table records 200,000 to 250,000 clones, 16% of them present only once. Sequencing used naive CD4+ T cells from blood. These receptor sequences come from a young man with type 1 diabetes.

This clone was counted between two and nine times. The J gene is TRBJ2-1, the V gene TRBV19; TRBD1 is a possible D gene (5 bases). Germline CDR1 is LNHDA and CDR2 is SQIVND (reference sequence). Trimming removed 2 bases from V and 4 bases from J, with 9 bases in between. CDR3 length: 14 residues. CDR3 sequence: CASSIHRGYNEQFF. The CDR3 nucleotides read TGTGCCAGTAGTATACATAGGGGTTACAATGAGCAGTTCTTC.

CDR3 coding DNA: TGCAGCGTTCCCCTGAGCGTTGAAAACATTCAGTACTTC. This sequence encodes CSVPLSVENIQYF. The chain has TRBV29-1 and TRBJ2-4; D gene unclear. This CDR3 comprises 13 residues. The V end was cut by 5 bases, the J end by 5 bases, with 13 bases between. From germline, CDR1 is SQVTM and CDR2 ANQGSEA.

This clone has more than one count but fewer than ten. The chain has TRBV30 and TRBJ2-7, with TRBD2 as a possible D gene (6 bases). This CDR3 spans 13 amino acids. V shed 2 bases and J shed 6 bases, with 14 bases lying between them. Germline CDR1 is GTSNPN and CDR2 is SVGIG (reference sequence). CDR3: CAWSPIGSGEQYF. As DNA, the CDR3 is TGTGCCTGGAGTCCTATCGGGAGTGGCGAGCAGTACTTC.

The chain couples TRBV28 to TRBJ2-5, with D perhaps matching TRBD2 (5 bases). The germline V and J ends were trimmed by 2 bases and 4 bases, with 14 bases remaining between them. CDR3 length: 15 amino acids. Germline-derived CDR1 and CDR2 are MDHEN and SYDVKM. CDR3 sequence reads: CASSLVGRSGETQYF. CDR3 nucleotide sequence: TGTGCCAGCAGTTTAGTCGGTAGAAGCGGAGAGACCCAGTACTTC.

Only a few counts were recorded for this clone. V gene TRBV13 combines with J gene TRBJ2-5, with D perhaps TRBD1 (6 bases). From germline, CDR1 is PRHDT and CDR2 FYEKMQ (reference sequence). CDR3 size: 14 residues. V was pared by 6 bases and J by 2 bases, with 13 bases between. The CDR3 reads CASRRQVEQETQYF. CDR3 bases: TGTGCCAGCAGGAGACAGGTGGAGCAAGAGACCCAGTACTTC.

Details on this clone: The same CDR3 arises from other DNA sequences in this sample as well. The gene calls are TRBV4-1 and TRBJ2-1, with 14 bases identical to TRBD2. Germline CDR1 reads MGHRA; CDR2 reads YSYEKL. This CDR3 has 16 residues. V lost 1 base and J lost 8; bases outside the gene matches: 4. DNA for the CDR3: TGCGCCAGCAGCCAAGCGGGGACTAGCGGGAGTTATGAGCAGTTCTTC. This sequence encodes CASSQAGTSGSYEQFF.

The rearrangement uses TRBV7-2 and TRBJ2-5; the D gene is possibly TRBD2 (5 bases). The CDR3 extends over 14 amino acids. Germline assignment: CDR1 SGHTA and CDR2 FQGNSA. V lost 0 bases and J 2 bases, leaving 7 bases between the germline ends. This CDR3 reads CASSLAAVQETQYF. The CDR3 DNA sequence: TGTGCCAGCAGCTTAGCAGCGGTTCAAGAGACCCAGTACTTC.